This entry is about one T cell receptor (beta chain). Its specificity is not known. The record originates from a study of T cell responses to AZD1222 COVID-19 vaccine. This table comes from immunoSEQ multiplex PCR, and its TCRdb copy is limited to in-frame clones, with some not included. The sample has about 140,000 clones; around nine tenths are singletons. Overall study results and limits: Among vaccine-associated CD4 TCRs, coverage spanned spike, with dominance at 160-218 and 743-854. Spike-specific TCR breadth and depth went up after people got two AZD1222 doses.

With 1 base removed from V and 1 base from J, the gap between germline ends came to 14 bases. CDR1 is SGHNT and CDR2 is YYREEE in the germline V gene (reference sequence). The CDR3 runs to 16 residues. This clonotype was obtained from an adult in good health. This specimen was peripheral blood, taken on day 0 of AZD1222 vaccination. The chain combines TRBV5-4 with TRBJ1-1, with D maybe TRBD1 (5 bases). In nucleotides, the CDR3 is TGTGCCAGCAGCTTGAACCGGGGCGCATCGAACACTGAAGCTTTCTTT. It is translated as CASSLNRGASNTEAFF.